Presented here are 22 T cell receptor beta chains from one specimen sequenced in a study of blood T cells in healthy people across ages. It was with a sample-barcoded 5' primer and a J-beta primer mix that a second PCR of about 6 to 12 cycles was run. From the 5' RACE reads, TCRdb called clonotypes with MiXCR, one entry per CDR3 protein. The sample has 600,000 or so distinct CDR3 sequences, approximately 30% seen once. Sequenced material: blood. These receptors were collected from a woman over 75 in good health.

This chain links TRBV6-2 or TRBV6-3 with TRBJ2-4; TRBD1 matches 7 bases. This CDR3 comprises 17 residues. J lost 4 bases, V lost 7 bases, and 16 bases had no gene match. The germline V gene encodes CDR1 MNHEY and CDR2 SVGEGT. The CDR3 loop is CASTDGDSLLQKNIQYF. DNA of the CDR3: TGTGCCAGCACCGATGGGGACAGTTTACTCCAAAAAAACATTCAGTACTTC.

This chain links TRBV12-3 or TRBV12-4 with TRBJ1-1, with no clear D. The CDR3 totals 15 residues. Deletions cut 6 bases from V and 0 bases from J, with 14 bases between. CDR3 amino acids: CASRESDLMNTEAFF. The CDR3 DNA is TGTGCCAGCAGGGAGTCGGACCTCATGAACACTGAAGCTTTCTTT.

There are a few counts of this clonotype. J is TRBJ2-1 and V is TRBV5-5, with D possibly being TRBD1 (7 bases). V lost 0 bases to trimming and J lost 4 bases, with 14 bases between them. Looked up from germline, CDR1 is SGHKS and CDR2 is YYEKEE (reference sequence). The length of the CDR3 is 16 residues. The CDR3 sequence is CASSLAGGTAYNEQFF. In nucleotides, the CDR3 is TGTGCCAGCAGCTTGGCTGGGGGGACAGCGTACAATGAGCAGTTCTTC.

This clonotype was detected many times. The rearrangement uses TRBV7-2 and TRBJ1-5; tentative D call: TRBD1 (5 bases). The CDR3 covers 13 residues. Germline V gives CDR1 SGHTA, CDR2 FQGNSA. Trimming pared 5 bases from V and 6 bases from J, leaving 11 bases between. The CDR3 DNA reads TGTGCCAGCAGCGGCAGGGTGGGTCAGCCCCAGCATTTT. Protein product: CASSGRVGQPQHF.

This clonotype was found many times. The chain couples TRBV6-2 or TRBV6-3 to TRBJ1-1; TRBD1 might be the D (5 bases). CDR1 MNHEY and CDR2 SVGEGT come from the germline V gene. V was shortened by 0 bases and J by 1 base, with 12 bases between the two germline ends. The CDR3 has 16 residues. CDR3 residues: CASSYSPGGPNTEAFF. The CDR3 nucleotides read TGTGCCAGCAGTTACTCGCCTGGGGGTCCGAACACTGAAGCTTTCTTT.

This clonotype was counted many times. V and J are TRBV28 and TRBJ2-7; D is possibly TRBD1 (5 bases). In germline, CDR1 is MDHEN, CDR2 SYDVKM. V lost 5 bases to trimming and J lost 9 bases, with 11 bases between them. CDR3 length equals 11 residues. DNA for the CDR3: TGTGCCAGCAGTGACGACAGAAGGCAGTACTTC. Translation: CASSDDRRQYF.

In this sample, this clonotype turned up a few times. The rearrangement joins TRBV12-3 or TRBV12-4 to TRBJ2-5; 8 nucleotides line up with TRBD2. CDR3 size: 16 residues. The V gene end was trimmed by 2 bases and the J gene end by 0 bases; junction bases not matched to a gene: 5. The CDR3 spells CASSLKPSGYQETQYF. The CDR3 region has the DNA TGTGCCAGCAGTTTAAAGCCTAGCGGGTACCAAGAGACCCAGTACTTC.

This clonotype was detected many times. This rearrangement joins TRBV6-6 to TRBJ2-3; 11 nucleotides match TRBD2. The CDR3 covers 17 residues. Germline CDR1 and CDR2: MNHNY and SVGAGI (reference sequence). With V trimmed by 2 bases and J by 0 bases, 4 bases remained unmatched. The CDR3 DNA reads TGTGCCAGCAGTTACGCTAGCGGGGGGACTAGCACAGATACGCAGTATTTT. It specifies CASSYASGGTSTDTQYF.

This clonotype was counted only a few times. The chain has TRBV28 and TRBJ1-2; weak D call: TRBD1 (5 bases). V lost 4 bases and J 4 bases, leaving 16 bases between the germline ends. This CDR3 region has 15 residues. The germline V gene encodes CDR1 MDHEN and CDR2 SYDVKM. In DNA, the CDR3 is TGTGCCAGCAGTTCAGGCGGGACGGCGTCCTATGGCTACACCTTC. Translated, it gives CASSSGGTASYGYTF.

Regarding this clonotype: A clone one base away is much larger, so this may be a read error. V and J are TRBV10-1 and TRBJ2-3, with a weak D call TRBD1 (6 bases). The CDR3 consists of 14 residues. The germline V and J ends were trimmed by 6 bases and 6 bases, with 16 bases remaining between them. Per the germline V gene, CDR1 is WNHNN and CDR2 is SYGVQD (reference sequence). CDR3 bases: TGCGCCAGCAGCCGGACAGCCCTCGCGGATACGCAGTATTTT. It is translated as CASSRTALADTQYF.

This chain uses TRBV19 with TRBJ2-6; D perhaps matches TRBD2 (5 bases). The CDR3 spans 17 residues. Trimming pared 3 bases from V and 1 base from J, leaving 13 bases between. Germline loops: CDR1 LNHDA, CDR2 SQIVND (reference sequence). The DNA of the CDR3 is TGTGCCAGTAGTATTGCGGGCCTGGGGTCTGGGGCCAACGTCCTGACTTTC. Amino acid sequence: CASSIAGLGSGANVLTF.

This clonotype has only a few counts. This chain joins TRBV7-8 and TRBJ1-5, with D tentatively TRBD1 (5 bases). Germline V gene lookup returns CDR1 SGHVS and CDR2 FQNEAQ. CDR3 length: 14 residues. V gave up 5 bases and J gave up 3 bases, with 11 bases separating them. The DNA for the CDR3 is TGTGCCAGCAGCATAGGGACGGTCAATCAGCCCCAGCATTTT. Protein sequence: CASSIGTVNQPQHF.

The chain recombines TRBV21-1 with TRBJ2-6. TRBV21-1 is noted as a pseudogene. This CDR3 comprises 16 residues. As DNA, the CDR3 is TGTGCCAGCAGCAAAGAGGCGGACTCTGGGGCCAACGTCCTGACTTTC. This sequence encodes CASSKEADSGANVLTF.

This clonotype came up many times. The V gene is TRBV18, the J gene TRBJ1-6; 8 nucleotides match TRBD1. The junction had 10 bases not matched to a gene; V was cut back by 5 bases and J by 10 bases. CDR3 size: 15 residues. Germline CDR1 KGHSH, CDR2 LQKENI. CDR3 nucleotides: TGTGCCAGCTCAAGAACGACAGGGGACGGGTCACCCCTCCACTTT. Encoded protein: CASSRTTGDGSPLHF.

This clonotype was seen at least ten times. At one end, the junction sequence differs from germline, possibly due to a read error. The chain joins TRBV11-2 to TRBJ2-5; D might be TRBD1 or TRBD2, each matching 5 bases. In germline, CDR1 is SGHAT, CDR2 FQNNGV. The CDR3 length is 14 residues. CDR3 sequence reads: CASSLGARGETQYF. CDR3 DNA: TGCGCCAGCAGCTTGGGAGCCCGGGGCGAGACCCAGTACTTC.

On this clonotype itself: A much larger clone differs by one base, so this may be a read error. The V gene is TRBV11-2, the J gene TRBJ2-7, with D tentatively TRBD2 (6 bases). Germline loops: CDR1 SGHAT, CDR2 FQNNGV. CDR3 length: 14 residues. Trimming cost V 0 bases and J 10 bases, with 16 bases left between them. The CDR3 nucleotides read TGTGCCAGCAGCTTAGATGTGGGGGGAGAGAGCCAGTACTTC. Protein product: CASSLDVGGESQYF.

Comments on this clonotype: This may be a read error, as it is one base from a much larger clone. The J gene is TRBJ2-3, the V gene TRBV7-9, with D unresolved. The CDR3 contains 15 residues. Per the germline V gene, CDR1 is SEHNR and CDR2 is FQNEAQ (reference sequence). Trimming left V 5 bases short and J 1 base short, with 13 bases between. The CDR3 loop reads CASSPGRQGTDTQYF. For the CDR3, the DNA is TGTGCCAGCAGCCCCGGCCGCCAAGGCACAGATACGCAGTATTTT.

Concerning this clonotype: This may be a read error, as it is one base from a much larger clone. J is TRBJ1-2 and V is TRBV6-8; possibly TRBD1 for D (6 bases). From germline, CDR1 is MNHGY and CDR2 SAAAGT. This CDR3 spans 16 amino acids. As DNA, the CDR3 is TGTGCCAGCGGGTCGCCGGGACAAGTGACTAACTATGACTACACCTTC. It is translated as CASGSPGQVTNYDYTF.

The chain joins TRBV7-2 to TRBJ2-1; D not certain. Germline values: CDR1 SGHTA, CDR2 FQGNSA. This CDR3 has 16 residues. V was cut by 0 bases and J by 8 bases, with 17 bases left in between. Written as DNA, the CDR3 is TGTGCCAGCAGCTTAGCGCCCCAGCCGACGCAGTATGAGCAGTTCTTC. This codes for CASSLAPQPTQYEQFF.

V is TRBV2 and J is TRBJ2-7; 14 bases are a match to TRBD2. The CDR3 is 14 amino acids. Germline CDR1 SNHLY, CDR2 FYNNEI. With V trimmed by 7 bases and J by 5 bases, 4 bases remained unmatched. The CDR3, as DNA: TGTGCCAGCATGGGACTAGCGGGGGCGGACGAGCAGTACTTC. Translation gives CASMGLAGADEQYF.

This clonotype was seen just once. The chain recombines TRBV30 with TRBJ1-1, with a weak D call TRBD1 (6 bases). Trimming removed 2 bases at V and 5 bases at J, with 15 bases between. The CDR3 totals 14 residues. CDR1 GTSNPN and CDR2 SVGIG come from the germline V gene (reference sequence). The CDR3 bases are TGTGCCTGGAGTTGGCGGGGGCGAGGGACTGAAGCTTTCTTT. The encoded protein is CAWSWRGRGTEAFF.

The chain is built from TRBV11-1 and TRBJ1-2, with TRBD1 matching 8 bases. The trim removed 5 bases at V and 4 bases at J, leaving 9 bases unmatched. The CDR3 is made up of 15 amino acids. CDR1 SGHAT and CDR2 FQDESV come from the germline V gene (reference sequence). CDR3: CASSLGQGRSYGYTF. The CDR3 bases are TGTGCCAGCAGCCTTGGACAGGGTCGGTCCTATGGCTACACCTTC. Full variable domain (remainder filled in from reference TRBV11-1 and TRBJ1-2): EAEVAQSPRYKITEKSQAVAFWCDPISGHATLYWYRQILGQGPELLVQFQDESVVDDSQLPKDRFSAERLKGVDSTLKIQPAELGDSAMYLCASSLGQGRSYGYTFGSGTRLTVV.